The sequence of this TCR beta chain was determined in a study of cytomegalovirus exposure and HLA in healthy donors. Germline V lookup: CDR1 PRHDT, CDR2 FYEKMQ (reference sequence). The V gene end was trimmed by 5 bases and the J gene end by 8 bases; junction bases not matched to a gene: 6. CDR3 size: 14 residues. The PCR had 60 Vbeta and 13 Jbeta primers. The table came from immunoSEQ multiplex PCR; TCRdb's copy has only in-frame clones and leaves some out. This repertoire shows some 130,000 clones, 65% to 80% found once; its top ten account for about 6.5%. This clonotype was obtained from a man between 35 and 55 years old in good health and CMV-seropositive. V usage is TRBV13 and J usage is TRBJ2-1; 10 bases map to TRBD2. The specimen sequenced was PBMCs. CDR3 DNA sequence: TGTGCCAGCAGCACAAGCGGGAGGGCCCATGAGCAGTTCTTC. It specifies CASSTSGRAHEQFF.